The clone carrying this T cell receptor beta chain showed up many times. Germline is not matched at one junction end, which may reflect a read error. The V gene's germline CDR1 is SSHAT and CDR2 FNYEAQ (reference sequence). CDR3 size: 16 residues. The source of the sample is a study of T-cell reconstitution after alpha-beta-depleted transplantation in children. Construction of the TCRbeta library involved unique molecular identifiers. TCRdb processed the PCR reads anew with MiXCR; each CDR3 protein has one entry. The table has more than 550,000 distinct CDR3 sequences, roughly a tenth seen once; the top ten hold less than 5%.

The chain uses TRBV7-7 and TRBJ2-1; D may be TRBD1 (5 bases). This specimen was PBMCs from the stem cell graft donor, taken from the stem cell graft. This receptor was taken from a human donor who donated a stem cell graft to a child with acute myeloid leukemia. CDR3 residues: CASSFSSGAGYNEQFF. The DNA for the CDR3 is TGTGCTAGCAGCTTCTCGTCTGGGGCCGGGTACAATGAGCAGTTCTTC. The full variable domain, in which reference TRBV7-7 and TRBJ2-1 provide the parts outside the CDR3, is GAGVSQSPRYKVTKRGQDVTLRCDPISSHATLYWYQQALGQGPEFLTYFNYEAQPDKSGLPSDRFSAERPEGSISTLTIQRTEQRDSAMYRCASSFSSGAGYNEQFFGPGTRLTVL.